This T cell receptor (beta chain) was recorded in a study of shared clonotypes between healthy human individuals. Study-wide findings and caveats: Rarefaction gave evidence that sorted-subset sequencing remained incomplete despite large depth. Estimated richness was generally greater in naive than memory subsets.

TCRdb's table, derived via immunoSEQ multiplex PCR, lists solely in-frame clones and lacks some. The sample has some 2,500,000 clones; 85% to 95% are singletons. J was trimmed by 5 bases and V by 2 bases; bases with no gene match: 5. The CDR3 extends over 14 amino acids. Germline V gene lookup returns CDR1 SGHVS and CDR2 FQNEAQ. Note on this clone: What it recognizes is unknown.

The TCR originated in a man between 18 and 35 years old in good health. Some clones in this sample may be carry-over from other donors' samples. Material: naive CD4+ T cells from PBMCs. Specified subset: CD45RA+ positively selected. This rearrangement joins TRBV7-8 to TRBJ2-7; the match to TRBD2 covers 8 bases. The CDR3 DNA reads as TGTGCCAGCAGCTTATCGGGGACTAGTAACGAGCAGTACTTC. This encodes CASSLSGTSNEQYF. The whole variable domain, remainder taken from reference TRBV7-8 and TRBJ2-7, is GAGVSQSPRYKVAKRGQDVALRCDPISGHVSLFWYQQALGQGPEFLTYFQNEAQLDKSGLPSDRFFAERPEGSVSTLKIQRTQQEDSAVYLCASSLSGTSNEQYFGPGTRLTVT.